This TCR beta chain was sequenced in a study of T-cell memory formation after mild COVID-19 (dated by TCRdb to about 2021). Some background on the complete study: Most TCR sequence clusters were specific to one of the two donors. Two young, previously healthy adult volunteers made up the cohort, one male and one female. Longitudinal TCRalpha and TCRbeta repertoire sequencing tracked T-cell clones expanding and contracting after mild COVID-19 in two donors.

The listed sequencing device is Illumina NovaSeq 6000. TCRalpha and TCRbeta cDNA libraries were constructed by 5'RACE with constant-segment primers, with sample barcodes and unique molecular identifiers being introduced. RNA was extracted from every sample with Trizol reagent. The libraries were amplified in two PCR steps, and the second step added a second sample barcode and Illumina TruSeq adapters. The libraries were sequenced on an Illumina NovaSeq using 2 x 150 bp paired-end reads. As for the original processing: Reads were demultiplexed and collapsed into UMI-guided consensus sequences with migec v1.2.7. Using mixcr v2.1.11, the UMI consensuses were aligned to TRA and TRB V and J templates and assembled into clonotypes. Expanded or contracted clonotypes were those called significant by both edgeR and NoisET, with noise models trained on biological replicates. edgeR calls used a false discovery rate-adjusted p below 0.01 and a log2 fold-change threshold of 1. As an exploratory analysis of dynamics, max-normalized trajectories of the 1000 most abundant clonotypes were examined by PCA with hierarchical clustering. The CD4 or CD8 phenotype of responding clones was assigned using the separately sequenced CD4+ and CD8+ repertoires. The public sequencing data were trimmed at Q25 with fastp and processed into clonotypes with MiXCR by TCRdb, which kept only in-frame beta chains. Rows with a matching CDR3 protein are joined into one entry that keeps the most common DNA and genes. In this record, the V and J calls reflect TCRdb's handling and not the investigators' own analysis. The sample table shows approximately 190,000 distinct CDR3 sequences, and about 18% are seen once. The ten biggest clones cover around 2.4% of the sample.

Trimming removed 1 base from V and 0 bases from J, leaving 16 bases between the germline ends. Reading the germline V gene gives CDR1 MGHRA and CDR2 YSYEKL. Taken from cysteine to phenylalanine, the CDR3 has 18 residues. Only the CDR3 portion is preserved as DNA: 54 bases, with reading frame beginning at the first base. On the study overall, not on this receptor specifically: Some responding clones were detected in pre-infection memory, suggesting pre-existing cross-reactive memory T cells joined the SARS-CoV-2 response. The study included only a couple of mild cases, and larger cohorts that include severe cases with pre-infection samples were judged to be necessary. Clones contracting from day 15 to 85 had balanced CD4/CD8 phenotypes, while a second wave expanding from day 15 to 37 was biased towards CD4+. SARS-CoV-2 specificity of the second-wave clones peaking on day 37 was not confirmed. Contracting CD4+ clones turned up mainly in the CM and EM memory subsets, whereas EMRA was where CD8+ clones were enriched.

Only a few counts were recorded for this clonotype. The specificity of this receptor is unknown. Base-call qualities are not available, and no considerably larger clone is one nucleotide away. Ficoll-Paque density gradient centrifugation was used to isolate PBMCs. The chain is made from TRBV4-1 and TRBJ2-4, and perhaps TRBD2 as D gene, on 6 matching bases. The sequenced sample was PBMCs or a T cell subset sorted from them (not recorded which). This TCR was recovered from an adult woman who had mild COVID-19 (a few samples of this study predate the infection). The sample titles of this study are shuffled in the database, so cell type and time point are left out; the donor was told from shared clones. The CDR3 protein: CASSQVGGVGLAKNIQYF. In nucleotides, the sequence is TGCGCCAGCAGCCAAGTCGGAGGGGTGGGACTAGCCAAAAACATTCAGTACTTC.